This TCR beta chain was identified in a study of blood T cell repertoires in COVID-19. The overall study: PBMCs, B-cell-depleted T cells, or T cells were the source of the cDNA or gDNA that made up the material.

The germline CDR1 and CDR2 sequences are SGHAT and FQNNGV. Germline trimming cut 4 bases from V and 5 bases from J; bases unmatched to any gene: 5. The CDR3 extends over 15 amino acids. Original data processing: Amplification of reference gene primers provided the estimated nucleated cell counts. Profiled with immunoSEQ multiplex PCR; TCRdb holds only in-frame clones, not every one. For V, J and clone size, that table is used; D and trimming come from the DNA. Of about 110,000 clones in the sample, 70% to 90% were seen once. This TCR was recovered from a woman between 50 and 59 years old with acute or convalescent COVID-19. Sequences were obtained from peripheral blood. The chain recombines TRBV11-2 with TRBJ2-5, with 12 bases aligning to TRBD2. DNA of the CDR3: TGTGCCAGCAGCTCTAGGACTAGCGGGACGGAGACCCAGTACTTC. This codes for CASSSRTSGTETQYF.